The clone carrying this TCR beta chain came up a few times. Its antigen is unidentified. RNA transcripts were the template, and TCR beta CDR3 regions were amplified from them. First-round RT-PCR employed HTBI primers, with a second-round multiplex PCR after it. TCRdb used MiXCR to reprocess the multiplex PCR reads, holding one entry per CDR3 protein. Of approximately 1.2 million distinct CDR3 sequences listed, about 40% are singletons. This sample is drawn from a study of Graves' ophthalmopathy and Graves' hyperthyroidism. New diagnoses, under 2 months' duration, and ages 18 to 65 characterized the hyperthyroidism patients. Clinicians made diagnoses from clinical symptoms, serum thyroxine, TRAb, thyroid ultrasound and orbital computed tomography. General study findings and limits: In blood appeared most of the expanded thyroid clonotypes whose frequency exceeded 0.001. Ophthalmopathy could be told apart from stable hyperthyroidism by a 13-signature model (just under 90% sensitivity, 70% to 84% specificity).

This sequence originates from an adult man with Graves' hyperthyroidism. Sequencing was performed on peripheral blood or thyroid tissue (not recorded which).

The CDR3, as DNA: TGTGCCAGCAGTTACTCCATAACCTCTGGAAACACCATATATTTT. The encoded protein is CASSYSITSGNTIYF. The chain is built from TRBV6-5 and TRBJ1-3; D not resolved. Trimming removed 0 bases from V and 0 bases from J, with 6 bases in between. The CDR3 consists of 15 residues. The germline gives CDR1 MNHEY, CDR2 SVGAGI.